This TCR beta chain derives from a study of shared clonotypes between healthy human individuals. Some clones are missing from TCRdb's copy, which holds only in-frame ones; the method was immunoSEQ multiplex PCR. The table has more than 900,000 clones, 75% to 85% seen once; the top ten hold around 0.61%. The study's findings and limits: When naive CD4 clonotypes were compared across a handful of donors, 5% to 5.5% were shared. Despite large depth, sorted-subset datasets appeared incompletely sequenced. On the whole, naive subsets had larger estimated richness than memory subsets had.

V gave up 5 bases and J gave up 11 bases, with 15 bases separating them. Germline CDR1 reads MNHNY; CDR2 reads SVGAGI (reference sequence). This CDR3 comprises 12 residues. Concerning this clone itself: Its antigen is not identified.

This receptor was obtained from a man between 18 and 29 years old in good health. Some clones in this sample may be carry-over from other donors' samples. Material for sequencing was memory CD4+ T cells from PBMCs. The subset: CD45RA-negative fraction. V is TRBV6-6 and J is TRBJ1-1; D may be TRBD1 (6 bases). CDR3 amino acids: CASSAQDRGAFF. The CDR3 DNA reads TGTGCCAGCAGTGCCCAGGACAGAGGGGCTTTCTTT.